These 8 T cell receptor beta chains were sequenced from one sample in a study of blood T cell repertoires in COVID-19. Measured with immunoSEQ multiplex PCR; TCRdb has only the in-frame clones, and not every one. The table has some 170,000 clones, roughly 87% seen once. Sequenced sample: peripheral blood. Every receptor here comes from a woman aged 45-65 years with acute or convalescent COVID-19.

V and J are TRBV9 and TRBJ2-3, with TRBD2 identical over 15 bases. V lost 2 bases and J lost 6; bases outside the gene matches: 4. The CDR3 has 16 amino acids. The germline V gene encodes CDR1 SGDLS and CDR2 YYNGEE. In DNA, the CDR3 is TGTGCCAGCAGCGTGGGACTAGCGGGAGGATGGGATACGCAGTATTTT. This codes for CASSVGLAGGWDTQYF.

The J gene is TRBJ2-7, the V gene TRBV30, with 7 bases lining up with TRBD1. V was pared by 8 bases and J by 3 bases, with 7 bases of the junction left unmatched. This CDR3 region has 12 residues. The V gene's germline CDR1 is GTSNPN and CDR2 SVGIG (reference sequence). For the CDR3, the DNA is TGTGCCGGATCCCGGGACAGCTACGAGCAGTACTTC. Protein sequence: CAGSRDSYEQYF.

This chain links TRBV6-2 or TRBV6-3 with TRBJ1-1; D is ambiguous. The ends were cut back, 8 bases at V and 0 bases at J, with 13 bases in the middle. Germline V CDR1 and CDR2: MNHEY, SVGEGT. The CDR3 extends over 14 amino acids. The CDR3 is CASCPEQMNTEAFF. The CDR3 nucleotides read TGTGCCAGCTGCCCGGAACAGATGAACACTGAAGCTTTCTTT.

J is TRBJ1-2 and V is TRBV6-5; D is perhaps TRBD1 (5 bases). V lost 6 bases to trimming and J lost 6 bases, with 20 bases between them. Germline V gene lookup returns CDR1 MNHEY and CDR2 SVGAGI. The CDR3 is made up of 15 amino acids. The CDR3 region is CASRQDLLTRNGYTF. The CDR3 DNA is TGTGCCAGCAGACAGGACCTCCTCACCAGGAATGGCTACACCTTC.

CDR3 nucleotides: TGTGCTAGTGGTTTGGGCGGGAGGGTCCACGAGCAGTACTTC. Encoded protein: CASGLGGRVHEQYF. This chain joins TRBV12-5 and TRBJ2-7; 9 bases are shared with TRBD2. CDR3 length: 14 residues. The V segment lost 1 base and the J segment 5 bases; nucleotides outside the gene matches: 3. CDR1 LGHNT and CDR2 FRNRAP come from the germline V gene.

The rearrangement links TRBV5-1 to TRBJ1-4; the match to TRBD1 covers 8 bases. Trimming removed 2 bases from V and 8 bases from J; junction bases left unmatched: 5. This CDR3 region has 14 residues. Per germline, CDR1 SGHRS and CDR2 YFSETQ. The CDR3 loop is CASSFDRGDEKLFF. In nucleotides, the CDR3 is TGCGCCAGCAGCTTTGACAGGGGAGACGAAAAACTGTTTTTT.

The J gene is TRBJ1-2, the V gene TRBV5-4, with TRBD1 as a possible D gene (5 bases). Between the trimmed V and J ends, which lost 0 bases and 8 bases, there was a span of 14 bases. This CDR3 has 14 amino acids. CDR1 and CDR2 (germline): SGHNT, YYREEE (reference sequence). The CDR3 protein is CASSLVSGVGGYTF. In DNA, the CDR3 is TGTGCCAGCAGCTTGGTGTCGGGGGTCGGCGGCTACACCTTC. Using reference TRBV5-4 and TRBJ1-2 for the parts outside the CDR3, the full variable domain is ETGVTQSPTHLIKTRGQQVTLRCSSQSGHNTVSWYQQALGQGPQFIFQYYREEENGRGNFPPRFSGLQFPNYSSELNVNALELDDSALYLCASSLVSGVGGYTFGSGTRLTVV.

CDR3 nucleotide sequence: TGCGCCAGCAGTGAGGGGCCCCAGGAGACCCAGTACTTC. Protein sequence: CASSEGPQETQYF. The rearrangement uses TRBV10-1 and TRBJ2-5; no firm D call. This CDR3 has 13 amino acids. Germline loops: CDR1 WNHNN, CDR2 SYGVQD (reference sequence). With 2 bases removed from V and 5 bases from J, the gap between germline ends came to 9 bases.